Sequencing of this T cell receptor beta chain was carried out in a study of T cell repertoires in cytomegalovirus infection (dated by TCRdb to between 2018 and 2020). For the study in its entirety: Alongside well-studied HLA-B-restricted epitopes, the peptide stimulations were aimed at recently identified HLA-C-restricted CMV epitopes, whose presentation resists viral immunomodulation. Donor HLA type was relevant to the analysis, as public TCR beta signatures indicated carriage of CMV infection together with the matching HLA type. What the authors observed across the whole study: Cumulative frequency of public TCR beta family members discriminated carriers of CMV infection plus the relevant HLA type in this cohort and an independent approximately 350-donor cohort. In the ex vivo response, HLA-C-restricted CMV-specific TCR beta clonotypes were dominant, and in two of eight donors the single most frequent clonotype came from this HLA-C-restricted group.

This sample was sequenced with an Illumina HiSeq 1500. Using fastp at Q25 and MiXCR, TCRdb reprocessed the public reads and kept productive beta chains. Each CDR3 protein gets just one entry, which takes the most common genes and DNA from the rows behind it. Across this sample there are a few hundred thousand distinct CDR3 sequences, with roughly 42% seen only once. About half of the sample belongs to the ten largest clones. This clonotype was seen only a few times. The target of this receptor is not known. Within one base of it there is no much larger clone, and no base qualities were kept. Interpreted using the paper, the treatment or condition label stands for: in vitro stimulation with specific CMV peptide epitopes to enrich CMV-specific T cells. The CDR3 spans 15 residues, from the cysteine through the phenylalanine. Kept here is only the CDR3 DNA, which spans 45 bases and is read in frame from base 1. V and J are truncated by 5 bases and 0 bases respectively, leaving an intervening sequence of 13 bases. The CDR1 and CDR2 encoded by the germline V gene are SGHTA and FQGNSA.

Material: cultured PBMCs, obtained from culture after CMV antigen stimulation. This receptor was identified in a human donor in good health (CMV status not recorded). Some clones in this sample may be carry-over from other donors' samples. This receptor chain uses TRBV7-2 and TRBJ1-1; the D gene assignment is ambiguous. The CDR3 reads CASSLTQIMNTEAFF. The DNA is TGTGCCAGCAGCCTAACACAGATCATGAACACTGAAGCTTTCTTT.